This T cell receptor beta chain was observed in a study of CD8 T cells in Susac syndrome. Whole-study results and caveats: The study admitted that it had a relatively small number of individuals in its TCR sequencing and HLA analysis.

An amount of RNA that ranged from roughly 0.5 to 1 ug was reverse transcribed with random hexamers. TCRdb reprocessed the immunoSEQ multiplex PCR reads with MiXCR, giving one entry per CDR3 protein. The profile covers approximately 210,000 distinct CDR3 sequences, with over 90% appearing a single time and 0.15% taken by the ten largest. V lost 7 bases to trimming and J lost 1 base, with 15 bases between them. The CDR3 covers 15 residues. Germline-derived CDR1 and CDR2 are SGHNT and YENEEA. TEMRA cells were enriched by FACS, and CD4+ and CD8+ T cells were negatively isolated. This clonotype has a single count. Its antigen is not known.

The TCR was taken from a human donor with Susac syndrome. V and J are TRBV11-3 and TRBJ2-3; D might be TRBD1 or TRBD2, each matching 5 bases. Source material: CD4+ T cells from PBMCs. This chain's CDR3 is CASTSSGTGTDTQYF. In DNA, the CDR3 is TGTGCCAGCACGAGTTCCGGGACGGGCACAGATACGCAGTATTTT.